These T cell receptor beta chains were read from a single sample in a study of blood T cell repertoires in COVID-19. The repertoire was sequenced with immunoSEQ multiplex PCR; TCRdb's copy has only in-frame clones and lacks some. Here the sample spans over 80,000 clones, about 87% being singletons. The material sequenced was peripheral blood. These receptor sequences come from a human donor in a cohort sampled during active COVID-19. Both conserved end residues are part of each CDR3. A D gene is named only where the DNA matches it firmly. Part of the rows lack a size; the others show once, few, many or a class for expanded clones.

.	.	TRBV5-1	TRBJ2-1	TGCGCCAGCAGCTTGGGGTGGCGGAGCTCCTACAATGAGCAGTTCTTC	CASSLGWRSSYNEQFF
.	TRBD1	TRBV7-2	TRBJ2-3	TGTGCCAGCAGCCGGACAGGGCTGAGGGAAGATACGCAGTATTTT	CASSRTGLREDTQYF
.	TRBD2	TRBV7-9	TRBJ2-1	TGTGCCAGCAGCTTAGTCGGGACTAGCGGCACCTATGAGCAGTTCTTC	CASSLVGTSGTYEQFF
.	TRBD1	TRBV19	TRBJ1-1	TGTGCCAGTAGTATTATCCGCGCGGACAGGGTAGGGGGTGAAGCTTTCTTT	CASSIIRADRVGGEAFF
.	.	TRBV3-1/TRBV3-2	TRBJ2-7	TGTGCCAGCAGCCAAGGTCGTGCGGGCGAGCAGTACTTC	CASSQGRAGEQYF
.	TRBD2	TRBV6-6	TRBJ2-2	TGTGCCAGCAGCTTCAAGCGGGAGGACACCGGGGAGCTGTTTTTT	CASSFKREDTGELFF
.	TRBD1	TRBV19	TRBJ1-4	TGTGCCAGTAGTCCTCGGGACAGATCAACTAATGAAAAACTGTTTTTT	CASSPRDRSTNEKLFF
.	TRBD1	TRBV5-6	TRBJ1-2	TGTGCCAGCAGCTCGGGACAGGGATTCTACACCTTC	CASSSGQGFYTF
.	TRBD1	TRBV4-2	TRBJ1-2	TGTGCCAGCAGCCAAGATCGGACAGGGGGCTATGGCTACACCTTC	CASSQDRTGGYGYTF
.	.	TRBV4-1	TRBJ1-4	TGCGCCAGCTGTCCGGGGATTGGTACTAATGAAAAACTGTTTTTT	CASCPGIGTNEKLFF
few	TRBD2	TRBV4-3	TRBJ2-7	TGCGCCAGCAGCCAAGAACCCCCGGGACTAGCGGGATTCAGCGAGCAGTACTTC	CASSQEPPGLAGFSEQYF
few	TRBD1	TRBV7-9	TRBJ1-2	TGTGCCAGCAGCTTGCGACAGGGGGCGAACTATGGCTACACCTTC	CASSLRQGANYGYTF
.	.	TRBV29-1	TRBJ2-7	TGCAGCGTTGTAGGGGGGGGCCTTTACGAGCAGTACTTC	CSVVGGGLYEQYF
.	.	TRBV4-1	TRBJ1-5	TGCGCCAGCAGCCAACCAACCAAAACCCACGGTCAGCCCCAGCATTTT	CASSQPTKTHGQPQHF
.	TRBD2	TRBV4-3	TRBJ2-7	TGCGCCAGCAGCCAAGATAGTAGCGGGAGGGGCCCCTACGAGCAGTACTTC	CASSQDSSGRGPYEQYF
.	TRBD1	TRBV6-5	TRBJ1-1	TGTGCCAGCCGGGACAGGGGGGTCCTAACTGAAGCTTTCTTT	CASRDRGVLTEAFF
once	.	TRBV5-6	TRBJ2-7	TGTGCCAGCAGCTTGGGCCAGTCCTCCTACGAGCAGTACTTC	CASSLGQSSYEQYF
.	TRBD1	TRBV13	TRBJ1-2	TGTGCCAGCAGCCAACAGGGGTTCTATGGCTACACCTTC	CASSQQGFYGYTF
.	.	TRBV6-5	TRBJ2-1	TGTGCCAGCAGCCGTGTGAATGAGCAGTTCTTC	CASSRVNEQFF
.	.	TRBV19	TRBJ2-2	TGTGCCAGTCTACCCCTGGGGAGAGCCAAGAACACCGGGGAGCTGTTTTTT	CASLPLGRAKNTGELFF
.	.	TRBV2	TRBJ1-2	TGTGCCAGCAGTGAAAGACAAGACCTCTATGGCTACACCTTC	CASSERQDLYGYTF
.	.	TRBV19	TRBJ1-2	TGTGCCAGTAGTATCCGAGGGGGAGGCTACACCTTC	CASSIRGGGYTF
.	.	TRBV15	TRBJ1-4	TGTGCCACCAGCCCGTTGGGGGGAACTAATGAAAAACTGTTTTTT	CATSPLGGTNEKLFF
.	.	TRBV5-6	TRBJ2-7	TGTGCCAGCAGCTCGTCCCCGGCCTACGAGCAGTACTTC	CASSSSPAYEQYF
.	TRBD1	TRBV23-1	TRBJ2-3	TGCGCCAGCAGTCAATTTCCCATTAGGGGACAGGGAACAGATACGCAGTATTTT	CASSQFPIRGQGTDTQYF
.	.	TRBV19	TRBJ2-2	TGTGCCAGTAGTATAGGACTAGTGAGAGGGGAGCTGTTTTTT	CASSIGLVRGELFF
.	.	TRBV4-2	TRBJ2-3	TGTGCCAGCAGCCCGCAAGTTGGCCATTGGCGGGATACGCAGTATTTT	CASSPQVGHWRDTQYF
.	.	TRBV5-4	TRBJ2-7	TGTGCCAGCAGCTTGGTCGGGGTCTACGAGCAGTACTTC	CASSLVGVYEQYF
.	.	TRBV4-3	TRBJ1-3	TGCGCCAGCAGCCAAGGACACTCTGGAAACACCATATATTTT	CASSQGHSGNTIYF
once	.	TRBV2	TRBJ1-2	TGTGCCAGCAGTGGGCCAGGGGATCTTAGCTATGGCTACACCTTC	CASSGPGDLSYGYTF
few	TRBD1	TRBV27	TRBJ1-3	TGTGCCAGCCGGACAGGGACTGGAAACACCATATATTTT	CASRTGTGNTIYF
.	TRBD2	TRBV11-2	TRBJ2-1	TGTGCCAGCAGCTACTCCCCCCAACTAGCGGGAGTTTCCGACAATGAGCAGTTCTTC	CASSYSPQLAGVSDNEQFF
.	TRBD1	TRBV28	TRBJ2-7	TGTGCCAGACCCCGGGACAGCTGCGAGCAGTACTTC	CARPRDSCEQYF
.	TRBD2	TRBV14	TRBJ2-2	TGTGCCAGCAGCCCTCGGACTAGCGGGAGCTGGGAGCTGTTTTTT	CASSPRTSGSWELFF
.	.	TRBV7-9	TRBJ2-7	TGTGCCACCCACAGGGACCTGAGGAGCGAGCAGTACTTC	CATHRDLRSEQYF
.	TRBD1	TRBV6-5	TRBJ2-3	TGTGCCAGCAGTTACACAGGGGGCGTCGCAGATACGCAGTATTTT	CASSYTGGVADTQYF
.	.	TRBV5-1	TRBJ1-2	TGCGCCAGCAGCTTGCGACAGGATTATGGCTACACCTTC	CASSLRQDYGYTF
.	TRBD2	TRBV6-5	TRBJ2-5	TGTGCAGGGGGGACTAGCGGACTCCAAGAGACCCAGTACTTC	CAGGTSGLQETQYF
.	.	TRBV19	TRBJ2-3	TGTGCCAGTAGTATCGGCGGGGGCCCTAGGGATACGCAGTATTTT	CASSIGGGPRDTQYF
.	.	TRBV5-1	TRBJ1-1	TGCGCCAGCAGCTTGGATCTCGGAGACACTGAAGCTTTCTTT	CASSLDLGDTEAFF
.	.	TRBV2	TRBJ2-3	TGTGCCAGCAGTGAAGCGGACTCGGATACGCAGTATTTT	CASSEADSDTQYF
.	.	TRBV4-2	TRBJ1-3	TGTGCCAGCAGCCAAGTAGGGACAGGAAACACCATATATTTT	CASSQVGTGNTIYF
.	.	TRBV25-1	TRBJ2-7	TGTGCCAGCAGTAAAACGGGAAGTAGCGCCTACGAGCAGTACTTC	CASSKTGSSAYEQYF
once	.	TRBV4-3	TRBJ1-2	TGCGCCAGCAGCCAAGAGACGGGAAACTATGGCTACACCTTC	CASSQETGNYGYTF
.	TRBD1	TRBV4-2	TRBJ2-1	TGTGCCAGCAGCCAAGAAGACAGGGCAGGTGAGCAGTTCTTC	CASSQEDRAGEQFF
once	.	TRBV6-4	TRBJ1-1	TGTGCCAGCAGTGATCAGGGATCGACTGAAGCTTTCTTT	CASSDQGSTEAFF
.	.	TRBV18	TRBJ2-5	TGTGCCAGCCTCCCGGGTGAGGGGGTGAGGACCCAGTACTTC	CASLPGEGVRTQYF
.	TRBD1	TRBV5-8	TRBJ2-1	TGTGCCACCCTTTTGCCAGGGGGCTCGTATGAGCAGTTCTTC	CATLLPGGSYEQFF
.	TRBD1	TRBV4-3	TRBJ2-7	TGCGCCAGCAGCCAGCTGTCAACAGGGGGCGGCTCCTACGAGCAGTACTTC	CASSQLSTGGGSYEQYF
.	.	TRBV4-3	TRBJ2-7	TGCGCCAGCAGCCAAGATCAGTTTGGCAGCTACGAGCAGTACTTC	CASSQDQFGSYEQYF
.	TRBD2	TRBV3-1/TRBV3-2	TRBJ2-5	TGTGCCAGCAGCCGCCGACTAGCGGGAGTGGAGACCCAGTACTTC	CASSRRLAGVETQYF
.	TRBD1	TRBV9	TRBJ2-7	TGTGCCAGCAGCGCGGCCCCCGGGACAGGGTACGAGCAGTACTTC	CASSAAPGTGYEQYF
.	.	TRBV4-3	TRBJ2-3	TGCGCCAGCTCTCGACGGCGGTCTAGCACAGATACGCAGTATTTT	CASSRRRSSTDTQYF
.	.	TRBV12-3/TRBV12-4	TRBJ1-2	TGTGCCAGCACTCAGACAGAGATCTATGGCTACACCTTC	CASTQTEIYGYTF
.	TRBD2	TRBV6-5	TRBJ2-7	TGTGCCAGCGCCCCTCTGGCGGGAGGGCCATATGTGCAGTACTTC	CASAPLAGGPYVQYF
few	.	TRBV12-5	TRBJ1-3	TGTGCTAGTGGTTTAAATGGAGTTGCTGGAAACACCATATATTTT	CASGLNGVAGNTIYF
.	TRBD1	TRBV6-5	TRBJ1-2	TGTGCCAGCACACGCATCCTGACAGGGGGTGGCTACACCTTC	CASTRILTGGGYTF
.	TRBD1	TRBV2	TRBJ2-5	TGTGCCAGCAGTGCCGGGACAGGGCGGGGAGAGACCCAGTACTTC	CASSAGTGRGETQYF
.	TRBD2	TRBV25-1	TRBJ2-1	TGTGCCAGCAGTGAATACGGCGGGAGGCCCAATGAGCAGTTCTTC	CASSEYGGRPNEQFF